This T cell receptor (beta chain) was recovered during a study of blood T cells in healthy people across ages. Primers used in a second PCR of roughly 6 to 11 cycles were a sample-barcoded 5' primer and a J-beta primer mix. TCRdb re-called the 5' RACE reads with MiXCR, one entry per CDR3 protein. The table shows hundreds of thousands of distinct CDR3 sequences, with about 30% occurring only once. Germline CDR1 and CDR2: SQVTM and ANQGSEA. CDR3 length equals 17 residues. J gave up 0 bases and V 4 bases, and 10 bases lay outside the gene matches. In this sample, this clonotype turned up many times. The TCR was taken from a woman of 80 years or more in good health. Sequenced: blood. This sequence joins TRBV29-1 and TRBJ2-1; the match to TRBD1 covers 9 bases. The CDR3 bases are TGCAGCGTTGTGCGACAGGGGGGGGGGACCTCCTACAATGAGCAGTTCTTC. Residues: CSVVRQGGGTSYNEQFF.